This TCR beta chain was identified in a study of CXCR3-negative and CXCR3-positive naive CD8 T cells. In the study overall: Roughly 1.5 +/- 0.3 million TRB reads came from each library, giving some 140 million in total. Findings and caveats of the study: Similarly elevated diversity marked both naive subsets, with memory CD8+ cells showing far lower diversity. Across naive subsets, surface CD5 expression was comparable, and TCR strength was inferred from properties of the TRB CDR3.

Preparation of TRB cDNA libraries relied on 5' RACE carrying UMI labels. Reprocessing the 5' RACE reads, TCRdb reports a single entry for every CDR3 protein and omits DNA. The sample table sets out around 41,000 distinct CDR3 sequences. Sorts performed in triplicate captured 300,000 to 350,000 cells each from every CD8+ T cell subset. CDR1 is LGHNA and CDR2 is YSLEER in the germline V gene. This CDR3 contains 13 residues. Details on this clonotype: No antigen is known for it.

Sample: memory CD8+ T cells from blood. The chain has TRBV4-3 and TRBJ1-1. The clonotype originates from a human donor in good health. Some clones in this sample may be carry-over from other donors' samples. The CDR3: CASSQDIGTEAFF.